What follows are 13 T cell receptor beta chains derived from one specimen sequenced in a study of CD8+ T cells in alopecia areata. Sequencing templates came from extracted RNA that was reverse transcribed into cDNA. Some clones are missing from TCRdb's copy, which holds only in-frame ones; the method was immunoSEQ multiplex PCR. This table has 190,000 or so clones, about three fifths appearing once. Treatment meaning: oral pan-JAK inhibitor, 5-10 mg twice daily. The source material was CD8+ T cells sorted from blood, sampled at week 24, from a patient treated with tofacitinib. The source of these receptors is a human donor with alopecia areata.

The rearrangement uses TRBV6-1 and TRBJ2-6; D ambiguous. Germline V gene lookup returns CDR1 MNHNS and CDR2 SASEGT. The CDR3 length is 15 residues. Trimming pared 8 bases from V and 3 bases from J, leaving 14 bases between. DNA for the CDR3: TGTGCCAGCGCCACTGATTGGGGTGGGGCCAACGTCCTGACTTTC. Translating it yields CASATDWGGANVLTF.

V gene TRBV6-1 combines with J gene TRBJ2-5; D possibly uses TRBD1 or TRBD2 (5 bases each). The CDR3 is made up of 12 amino acids. The germline V gene has CDR1 MNHNS and CDR2 SASEGT. V was pared by 8 bases and J by 0 bases, with 7 bases between. CDR3 nucleotides: TGTGCCAGCCGGGACCACCAAGAGACCCAGTACTTC. It codes for CASRDHQETQYF.

V gene TRBV29-1 combines with J gene TRBJ2-7; D unresolved. The ends were cut back, 0 bases at V and 4 bases at J, with 10 bases in the middle. Germline assignment: CDR1 SQVTM and CDR2 ANQGSEA. The CDR3 extends over 13 amino acids. The CDR3 loop reads CSVEDHGQYEQYF. DNA of the CDR3: TGCAGCGTTGAAGATCATGGGCAATACGAGCAGTACTTC.

This clone turned up a few times. This chain connects TRBV19 to TRBJ2-4; D gene uncertain. Trimming cost V 6 bases and J 0 bases, with 12 bases left between them. The CDR3 extends over 15 amino acids. Germline CDR1 and CDR2: LNHDA and SQIVND (reference sequence). CDR3 sequence: CASRTHGEAKNIQYF. The CDR3 bases are TGTGCCAGTAGGACTCATGGTGAAGCCAAAAACATTCAGTACTTC.

The CDR3 reads CASSTVGGQVTGELFF. In nucleotides, the CDR3 is TGTGCCAGCAGCACCGTCGGGGGGCAAGTTACCGGGGAGCTGTTTTTT. V usage is TRBV7-7 and J usage is TRBJ2-2, with D perhaps matching TRBD2 (7 bases). Germline V gene lookup returns CDR1 SSHAT and CDR2 FNYEAQ (reference sequence). With 5 bases removed from V and 5 bases from J, the gap between germline ends came to 18 bases. This CDR3 contains 16 residues.

The chain employs TRBV19 and TRBJ1-5; D not certain. Per germline, CDR1 LNHDA and CDR2 SQIVND (reference sequence). V was trimmed by 3 bases and J by 2 bases, leaving 11 bases between them. The CDR3 runs 15 residues. The CDR3 nucleotides are TGTGCCAGTAGTATGATGGAAGGAGGCAATCAGCCCCAGCATTTT. It encodes CASSMMEGGNQPQHF.

V is TRBV7-9 and J is TRBJ1-2; D perhaps matches TRBD1 (6 bases). The CDR3 runs to 14 residues. Germline loops: CDR1 SEHNR, CDR2 FQNEAQ (reference sequence). V shed 3 bases and J shed 4 bases, with 12 bases lying between them. The CDR3 DNA reads TGTGCCAGCAGCTTTACAGGGCCGAGCTATGGCTACACCTTC. Translation gives CASSFTGPSYGYTF.

The rearrangement links TRBV13 to TRBJ2-1, with TRBD2 matching over 14 bases. V lost 3 bases to trimming and J lost 4 bases; unmatched junction nucleotides: 2. Germline-derived CDR1 and CDR2 are PRHDT and FYEKMQ (reference sequence). The CDR3 runs to 16 residues. DNA for the CDR3: TGTGCCAGCAGCTTCGGGACTAGCGGGGGATACAATGAGCAGTTCTTC. Residues: CASSFGTSGGYNEQFF.

V and J are TRBV27 and TRBJ1-2; D unclear. Trimming left V 10 bases short and J 8 bases short, with 17 bases between. Germline V gene data show CDR1 as MNHEY and CDR2 as SMNVEV (reference sequence). The CDR3 is made up of 12 amino acids. This chain's CDR3 is CATRSPSLGYTF. The CDR3 DNA sequence: TGTGCCACCCGGTCTCCGTCCCTCGGCTACACCTTC.

This chain connects TRBV4-1 to TRBJ2-7; D ambiguous. Trimming cost V 0 bases and J 4 bases, with 4 bases left between them. Germline-derived CDR1 and CDR2 are MGHRA and YSYEKL. CDR3 length: 12 residues. The CDR3 DNA sequence: TGCGCCAGCAGCCAAGACGAGTACGAGCAGTACTTC. Its translation: CASSQDEYEQYF.

The chain is built from TRBV9 and TRBJ2-3; D is possibly TRBD2 (6 bases). CDR1 and CDR2 from the germline V gene are SGDLS and YYNGEE. CDR3 size: 14 residues. The DNA of the CDR3 is TGTAAGTCGGTTGGAGGGGCCAAGACAGATACGCAGTATTTT. As protein: CKSVGGAKTDTQYF.

The chain joins TRBV7-9 to TRBJ2-5; 9 bases are a match to TRBD1. The CDR3 contains 15 residues. Per the germline V gene, CDR1 is SEHNR and CDR2 is FQNEAQ (reference sequence). The V gene end was trimmed by 4 bases and the J gene end by 3 bases; junction bases not matched to a gene: 6. CDR3 sequence reads: CASSYRTGEEETQYF. CDR3 bases: TGTGCCAGCAGCTACCGGACAGGGGAAGAAGAGACCCAGTACTTC.

This chain connects TRBV27 to TRBJ1-2, with TRBD1 as a possible D gene (5 bases). CDR3 length equals 15 residues. Per germline, CDR1 MNHEY and CDR2 SMNVEV (reference sequence). V was pared by 2 bases and J by 7 bases, with 17 bases between. CDR3 protein: CASSLRAGRHAGYTF. For the CDR3, the DNA is TGTGCCAGCAGTTTACGGGCAGGGCGTCATGCTGGCTACACCTTC.